This T cell receptor beta chain was identified in a study of blood T cell repertoires in COVID-19. Here immunoSEQ multiplex PCR was the method, and the copy in TCRdb shows in-frame clones only, minus some. The sample records under 500,000 clones, 70% to 90% being singletons. Those enrolled, adults aged 18 to 89 years, came from about two dozen US areas. The germline CDR1 and CDR2 sequences are MGHRA and YSYEKL. V was clipped by 0 bases and J by 0 bases, with 12 bases between them. This CDR3 region has 17 residues. This clone occurred once. The sample taken for sequencing was PBMCs or T cells enriched from blood (not recorded which). The clonotype originates from a woman aged 18-29 years with acute COVID-19. The chain carries TRBV4-1 and TRBJ1-5, with a tentative D call TRBD1 (5 bases). The DNA for the CDR3 is TGCGCCAGCAGCCAAGAAAGGACAACTTATAGCAATCAGCCCCAGCATTTT. It translates to CASSQERTTYSNQPQHF.